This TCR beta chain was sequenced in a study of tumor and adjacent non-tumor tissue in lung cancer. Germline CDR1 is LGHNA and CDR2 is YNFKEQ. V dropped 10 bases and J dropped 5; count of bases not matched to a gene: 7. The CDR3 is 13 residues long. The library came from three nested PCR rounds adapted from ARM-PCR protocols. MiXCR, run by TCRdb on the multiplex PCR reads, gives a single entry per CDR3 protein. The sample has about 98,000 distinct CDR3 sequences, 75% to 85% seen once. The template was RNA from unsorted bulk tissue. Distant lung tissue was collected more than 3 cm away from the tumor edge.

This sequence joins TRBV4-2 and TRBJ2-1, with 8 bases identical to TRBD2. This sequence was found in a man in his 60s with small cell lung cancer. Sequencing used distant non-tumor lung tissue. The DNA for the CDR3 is TGTGCCAACGGGACTAGTGGAAACAATGAGCAGTTCTTC. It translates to CANGTSGNNEQFF.